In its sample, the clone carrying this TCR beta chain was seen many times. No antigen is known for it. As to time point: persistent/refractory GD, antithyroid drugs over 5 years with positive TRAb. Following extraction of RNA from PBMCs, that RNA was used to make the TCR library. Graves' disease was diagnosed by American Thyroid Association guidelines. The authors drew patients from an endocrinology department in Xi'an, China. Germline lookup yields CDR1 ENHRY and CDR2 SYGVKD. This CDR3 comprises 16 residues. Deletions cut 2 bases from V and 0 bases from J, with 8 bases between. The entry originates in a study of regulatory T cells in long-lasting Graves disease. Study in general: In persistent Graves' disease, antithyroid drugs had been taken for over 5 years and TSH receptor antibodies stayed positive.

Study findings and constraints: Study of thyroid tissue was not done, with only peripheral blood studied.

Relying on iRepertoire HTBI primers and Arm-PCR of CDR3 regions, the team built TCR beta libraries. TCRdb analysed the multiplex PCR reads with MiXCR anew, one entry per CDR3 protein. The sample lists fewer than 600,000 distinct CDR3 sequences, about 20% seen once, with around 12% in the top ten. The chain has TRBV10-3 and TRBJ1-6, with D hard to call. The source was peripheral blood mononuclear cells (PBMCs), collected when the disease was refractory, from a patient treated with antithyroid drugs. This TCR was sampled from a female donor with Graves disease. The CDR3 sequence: CAISEVPSSYNSPLHF. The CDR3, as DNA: TGTGCCATCAGTGAGGTGCCGAGCTCCTATAATTCACCCCTCCACTTT.